These 27 T cell receptor beta chains were sequenced from one sample in a study of shared clonotypes between healthy human individuals. Using immunoSEQ multiplex PCR, the repertoire was profiled, and TCRdb retains in-frame clones only, with some absent. The sample has approximately 1.1 million clones; roughly 74% are singletons. The sequenced sample was memory CD4+ T cells from PBMCs. The subset denotes: CD45RA-negative fraction. These receptors all come from a man in his late teens or twenties in good health. Some clones in this sample may be carry-over from other donors' samples.

This clone was picked up many times. Other nucleotide sequences from this sample produce the same CDR3. J is TRBJ2-5 and V is TRBV29-1, with a weak D call TRBD2 (6 bases). CDR3 size: 12 residues. V was pared by 5 bases and J by 5 bases, with 12 bases between. Per the germline V gene, CDR1 is SQVTM and CDR2 is ANQGSEA. The CDR3 is CSVRSGRETQYF. Written as DNA, the CDR3 is TGCAGCGTTCGTAGCGGACGGGAGACCCAGTACTTC.

The count of this clone is one. Different DNA sequences within this sample yield the same CDR3. The gene calls are TRBV30 and TRBJ1-1; D remains ambiguous. This CDR3 spans 12 amino acids. V was cut by 2 bases and J by 1 base, with 5 bases left in between. Germline CDR1 GTSNPN, CDR2 SVGIG (reference sequence). The CDR3 bases are TGTGCCTGGAGTCCAGGGAACACTGAAGCTTTCTTT. It encodes CAWSPGNTEAFF.

V and J are TRBV19 and TRBJ1-2; no reliable D call. In germline, CDR1 is LNHDA, CDR2 SQIVND (reference sequence). V was cut by 3 bases and J by 6 bases, with 11 bases left in between. The CDR3 sequence is 13 residues long. Written as DNA, the CDR3 is TGTGCCAGTAGTATTCTTCCCATGGATGGCTACACCTTC. Translated, it gives CASSILPMDGYTF.

The chain recombines TRBV28 with TRBJ1-1; unclear D gene. In germline, CDR1 is MDHEN, CDR2 SYDVKM. The V end lost 6 bases, the J end lost 4 bases, and 12 bases lay between the germline ends. The CDR3 runs 13 residues. The CDR3 DNA follows: TGTGCCAGCAGACCGCGCCCGACCACTGAAGCTTTCTTT. Protein: CASRPRPTTEAFF. Together with reference TRBV28 and TRBJ1-1, the CDR3 gives the full variable domain: DVKVTQSSRYLVKRTGEKVFLECVQDMDHENMFWYRQDPGLGLRLIYFSYDVKMKEKGDIPEGYSVSREKKERFSLILESASTNQTSMYLCASRPRPTTEAFFGQGTRLTVV.

A note on this clone: The identical CDR3 is also encoded by other nucleotide sequences in the sample. This chain links TRBV7-3 with TRBJ1-1; TRBD1 matches at 7 bases. This CDR3 spans 13 amino acids. In germline, CDR1 is SGHTA, CDR2 FQGTGA. Germline trimming cut 4 bases from V and 3 bases from J; bases unmatched to any gene: 2. CDR3 DNA sequence: TGTGCCAGCAGCTCTCAGGGGGACACTGAAGCTTTCTTT. The encoded protein is CASSSQGDTEAFF.

V usage is TRBV5-4 and J usage is TRBJ2-1; 12 bases are shared with TRBD2. The trim removed 0 bases at V and 8 bases at J, leaving 3 bases unmatched. The CDR3 has 15 amino acids. Germline values: CDR1 SGHNT, CDR2 YYREEE (reference sequence). The CDR3 DNA reads as TGTGCCAGCAGCTTGGGGACTAGCGGGAACGATGAGCAGTTCTTC. Translation: CASSLGTSGNDEQFF.

This chain joins TRBV11-2 and TRBJ2-7; 11 nucleotides agree with TRBD2. Trimming took 1 base from V and 0 from J; bases not matched to a gene: 8. Germline V gene data show CDR1 as SGHAT and CDR2 as FQNNGV. The CDR3 runs 18 residues. CDR3 DNA: TGTGCCAGCAGCTTAGGGATTAGCGGGAGGGGGACCTCCTACGAGCAGTACTTC. Amino acid sequence: CASSLGISGRGTSYEQYF.

This clone has only a few counts. The V and J genes are TRBV28 and TRBJ1-5; the D is unclear. The CDR3 spans 14 residues. V lost 3 bases to trimming and J lost 2 bases, with 8 bases between them. CDR1 is MDHEN, CDR2 SYDVKM, per germline. The CDR3: CASSLGIGNQPQHF. As DNA, the CDR3 is TGTGCCAGCAGTTTGGGAATCGGCAATCAGCCCCAGCATTTT.

The chain recombines TRBV9 with TRBJ2-7; 9 nucleotides align to TRBD2. CDR3 length equals 16 residues. Germline CDR1 reads SGDLS; CDR2 reads YYNGEE. Trimming took 0 bases from V and 5 from J; bases not matched to a gene: 9. CDR3 in amino acids: CASSVGEAGGGHEQYF. The CDR3, as DNA: TGTGCCAGCAGCGTAGGTGAGGCGGGAGGGGGCCACGAGCAGTACTTC. Based on the CDR3 plus reference TRBV9 and TRBJ2-7, the full variable domain is DSGVTQTPKHLITATGQRVTLRCSPRSGDLSVYWYQQSLDQGLQFLIQYYNGEERAKGNILERFSAQQFPDLHSELNLSSLELGDSALYFCASSVGEAGGGHEQYFGPGTRLTVT.

This clone was observed a single time. The chain combines TRBV25-1 with TRBJ1-1; D ambiguous. CDR3 length: 13 amino acids. V shed 9 bases and J shed 1 base, with 12 bases lying between them. The germline V gene encodes CDR1 MGHDK and CDR2 SYGVNS. Here the CDR3 reads CASLGRRNTEAFF. The DNA of the CDR3 is TGTGCCAGTTTAGGGCGCAGGAACACTGAAGCTTTCTTT.

V is TRBV5-4 and J is TRBJ2-1; unclear D gene. The CDR3 has 15 residues. Trimming removed 4 bases at V and 0 bases at J, with 11 bases between. In germline, CDR1 is SGHNT, CDR2 YYREEE (reference sequence). In DNA, the CDR3 is TGTGCCAGCAGCCCGTCAGCTCACTCCTACAATGAGCAGTTCTTC. Protein product: CASSPSAHSYNEQFF.

This clone was seen ten or more times. V is TRBV5-6 and J is TRBJ1-1; 8 bases are shared with TRBD1. The CDR3 runs to 13 residues. V was pared by 2 bases and J by 4 bases, with 1 base of the junction left unmatched. CDR1 and CDR2 from the germline V gene are SGHDT and YYEEEE. For the CDR3, the DNA is TGTGCCAGCAGCTTCGACAGGGGCACTGAAGCTTTCTTT. It codes for CASSFDRGTEAFF.

In its sample, this clone was seen once. The chain joins TRBV28 to TRBJ1-1, with D unresolved. The CDR3 is made up of 15 amino acids. V was shortened by 2 bases and J by 4 bases, with 14 bases between the two germline ends. The germline gives CDR1 MDHEN, CDR2 SYDVKM. The CDR3 DNA follows: TGTGCCAGCAGTTTAATCGCGGGATTAGGCACTGAAGCTTTCTTT. Amino acids: CASSLIAGLGTEAFF.

The CDR3 DNA sequence: TGTGCCAGCAGCGCCGGACAGGTCTTCTACAATGAGCAGTTCTTC. It specifies CASSAGQVFYNEQFF. The V and J genes are TRBV9 and TRBJ2-1; 7 positions match TRBD1. Germline CDR1 SGDLS, CDR2 YYNGEE. This CDR3 has 15 residues. V lost 3 bases and J lost 3; bases outside the gene matches: 6.

CDR3 in amino acids: CSVVSGPGAEAFF. CDR3 sequence (DNA): TGCAGCGTTGTTTCCGGGCCGGGGGCTGAAGCTTTCTTT. V is TRBV29-1 and J is TRBJ1-1; TRBD1 might be the D (5 bases). Trimming cost V 4 bases and J 6 bases, with 15 bases left between them. Per germline, CDR1 SQVTM and CDR2 ANQGSEA. The CDR3 contains 13 residues.

The chain combines TRBV11-3 with TRBJ1-1; D uncertain. Germline V gene data show CDR1 as SGHNT and CDR2 as YENEEA. V lost 2 bases and J lost 0, with 7 bases in between. The CDR3 has 14 amino acids. The CDR3 region has the DNA TGTGCCAGCAGCTTACATGGTCTGAACACTGAAGCTTTCTTT. Translated, it gives CASSLHGLNTEAFF.

This clone was seen more than once but under ten times. The J gene is TRBJ1-1, the V gene TRBV4-2; a possible D gene is TRBD1 (6 bases). Germline CDR1 is LGHNA and CDR2 is YNFKEQ. This CDR3 has 13 amino acids. V lost 3 bases, J lost 10 bases, and 15 bases lay in between. In nucleotides, the CDR3 is TGTGCCAGCAGCCAGACAGGACGGGATGGAGCTTTCTTT. Translated, it gives CASSQTGRDGAFF.

The J gene is TRBJ2-7, the V gene TRBV7-6, with 7 nucleotides matching TRBD1. The J segment lost 0 bases and the V segment lost 1 base, leaving 6 bases of the junction unmatched. CDR3 length equals 16 residues. Per the germline V gene, CDR1 is SGHVS and CDR2 is FNYEAQ. CDR3 sequence reads: CASSLVDRRNSYEQYF. The CDR3 DNA is TGTGCCAGCAGCTTAGTGGACAGGAGAAACTCCTACGAGCAGTACTTC.

The chain couples TRBV11-2 to TRBJ1-1, with D unresolved. Trimming took off 2 bases at V and 5 bases at J, with 6 bases between the two ends. The CDR3 consists of 12 residues. The germline gives CDR1 SGHAT, CDR2 FQNNGV. In nucleotides, the CDR3 is TGTGCCAGCAGCTTAATGAGAACTGAAGCTTTCTTT. The encoded protein is CASSLMRTEAFF.

The V call is TRBV28, the J call TRBJ2-1; 8 bases fit TRBD2. Trimming removed 5 bases from V and 8 bases from J; junction bases left unmatched: 14. This CDR3 comprises 16 residues. The germline CDR1 and CDR2 sequences are MDHEN and SYDVKM. CDR3 coding DNA: TGTGCCAGCAGTCCCTTGGGTAGCGGGAATATCTATGAGCAGTTCTTC. Translation: CASSPLGSGNIYEQFF.

This clone was seen a single time. The V and J genes are TRBV4-2 and TRBJ2-1, with 9 bases fitting TRBD1. This CDR3 comprises 16 residues. Germline V gene sequence: CDR1 LGHNA, CDR2 YNFKEQ. J lost 8 bases, V lost 3 bases, and 11 bases had no gene match. The chain's CDR3 is CASSQGGQGSGDEQFF. In DNA form, the CDR3 reads TGTGCCAGCAGCCAGGGCGGACAGGGGTCAGGAGATGAGCAGTTCTTC.

The chain links TRBV4-2 to TRBJ2-1, with D maybe TRBD2 (5 bases). Per the germline V gene, CDR1 is LGHNA and CDR2 is YNFKEQ. This CDR3 has 13 residues. V was shortened by 4 bases and J by 9 bases, with 13 bases between the two germline ends. CDR3 region: CASSRRTDTEQFF. The CDR3 region has the DNA TGTGCCAGCAGCCGCCGGACTGACACTGAGCAGTTCTTC.

The gene calls are TRBV5-1 and TRBJ1-1, with 9 bases fitting TRBD1. Germline CDR1 reads SGHRS; CDR2 reads YFSETQ. Trimming cost V 4 bases and J 0 bases; bases outside gene matches: 7. The CDR3 runs to 16 residues. The CDR3 spells CASSRTGGGVNTEAFF. CDR3 nucleotides: TGCGCCAGCAGCAGAACAGGGGGCGGCGTGAACACTGAAGCTTTCTTT.

The chain is built from TRBV2 and TRBJ2-3; tentative D call: TRBD2 (6 bases). The V and J ends lost 6 bases and 2 bases respectively, with 12 bases between them. Germline CDR1 SNHLY, CDR2 FYNNEI. This CDR3 has 14 amino acids. The CDR3 bases are TGTGCCAGCAGGACAGCGGGCCTCACAGATACGCAGTATTTT. Its translation is CASRTAGLTDTQYF. The full variable domain, with the rest looked up from reference TRBV2 and TRBJ2-3, is EPEVTQTPSHQVTQMGQEVILRCVPISNHLYFYWYRQILGQKVEFLVSFYNNEISEKSEIFDDQFSVERPDGSNFTLKIRSTKLEDSAMYFCASRTAGLTDTQYFGPGTRLTVL.

This rearrangement joins TRBV5-1 to TRBJ2-7; D perhaps matches TRBD1 (6 bases). The CDR3 is made up of 15 amino acids. V shed 7 bases and J shed 6 bases, with 23 bases lying between them. Germline V lookup: CDR1 SGHRS, CDR2 YFSETQ. CDR3 bases: TGCGCCAGCTCCCTCGACCCCTCGAACAGGGCCGAGCAGTACTTC. It yields the protein CASSLDPSNRAEQYF.

V and J are TRBV5-5 and TRBJ2-1; 7 nucleotides align to TRBD2. V was clipped by 5 bases and J by 7 bases; unmatched bases: 12. This CDR3 is built from 15 residues. Germline CDR1 is SGHKS and CDR2 is YYEKEE (reference sequence). The CDR3 nucleotides read TGTGCCAGCAGGCTTGTGGGAGGGGCAGAGAATGAGCAGTTCTTC. Protein sequence: CASRLVGGAENEQFF.

The J gene is TRBJ2-2, the V gene TRBV11-2; no clear D gene. The CDR3 has 11 amino acids. Germline values: CDR1 SGHAT, CDR2 FQNNGV. The germline V and J ends were trimmed by 6 bases and 8 bases, with 7 bases remaining between them. The CDR3 here is CASRPPGELFF. Here the CDR3 DNA reads TGTGCCAGCAGACCGCCTGGGGAGCTGTTTTTT.